This is a list of T cell receptor beta chains from one sample in a study of T cells in Graves' hyperthyroidism and ophthalmopathy. From the multiplex PCR reads, TCRdb called clonotypes with MiXCR, one entry per CDR3 protein. The sample holds roughly 500,000 distinct CDR3 sequences, around a quarter seen once. Sequencing was performed on blood. These TCRs come from a woman aged 25 to 45 with Graves' ophthalmopathy. Each CDR3 is given with its conserved first and last residue. D genes are given only for firm matches. A clone size is listed for some rows: how often the clone was seen (once, few, many), or a class if it is expanded.

d_gene	len	v_gene	j_gene	abundance	CDR3nt	CDR3aa
TRBD1	13	TRBV6-2/TRBV6-3	TRBJ2-5	many	TGTGCCAGCTACCGACAGGGCCAAGAGACCCAGTACTTC	CASYRQGQETQYF
-	11	TRBV12-3/TRBV12-4	TRBJ1-1	-	TGTGCCAGCACTGGGGCCGTTGAAGCTTTCTTT	CASTGAVEAFF
-	15	TRBV7-2	TRBJ2-5	-	TGTGCCAGCAGCTTAGCGACGACTAGATTTGAGACCCAGTACTTC	CASSLATTRFETQYF
TRBD2	17	TRBV10-3	TRBJ2-7	many	TGTGCCATCAGTGAGTCATACGGGCTAGCGGTTCACTACGAGCAGTACTTC	CAISESYGLAVHYEQYF
-	13	TRBV7-9	TRBJ1-2	-	TGTGCCAGCAGGTTCGGGGGGGGCGATGGCTACACCTTC	CASRFGGGDGYTF
TRBD1	15	TRBV20-1	TRBJ1-5	-	TGCAGTGCTAGAGGGCAGGGGGGGTTTAATCAGCCCCAGCATTTT	CSARGQGGFNQPQHF
-	15	TRBV10-3	TRBJ2-7	-	TGTGCCATCAGTGAGAACTATCAGGACTCCTACGAGCAGTACTTC	CAISENYQDSYEQYF
-	15	TRBV6-5	TRBJ1-2	few	TGTGCCAGCAGTTACGGGACAACAACTAACTATGGCTACACCTTC	CASSYGTTTNYGYTF
-	14	TRBV9	TRBJ1-5	many	TGTGCCAGCAGCATGGGGGGTGCGGGTCAGCCCCAGCATTTT	CASSMGGAGQPQHF
-	15	TRBV20-1	TRBJ2-5	-	TGCAGTGCCCACCCCCCAGGTGGAGACCAAGAGACCCAGTACTTC	CSAHPPGGDQETQYF
TRBD1	17	TRBV6-2/TRBV6-3	TRBJ2-5	-	TGTGCCAGCAGTTTCTTACCCGGGACAGGGATCGGGAAGACCCAGTACTTC	CASSFLPGTGIGKTQYF
TRBD1	13	TRBV2	TRBJ2-5	few	TGTGCCAGCAGGGGACAGGCGGGAGAGACCCAGTACTTC	CASRGQAGETQYF
-	14	TRBV27	TRBJ2-7	-	TGTGCCAGCAGTCCCCATCCGGTATCCTACGAGCAGTACTTC	CASSPHPVSYEQYF
-	13	TRBV19	TRBJ1-1	many	TGTGCCAGTAGTATAGGTCCCGGGACAGAAGCTTTCTTT	CASSIGPGTEAFF
TRBD1	15	TRBV28	TRBJ2-7	-	TGTGCCAGCAGCCCCAGGACAGGGAGGCCCTACGAGCAGTACTTC	CASSPRTGRPYEQYF
-	14	TRBV6-5	TRBJ1-1	many	TGTGCCAGCAGTTACTCCGACCTTTACACTGAAGCTTTCTTT	CASSYSDLYTEAFF
-	13	TRBV11-1	TRBJ2-7	-	TGTGCCAGCAGCTTATCTAGCCGGGCCGAGCAGTACTTC	CASSLSSRAEQYF